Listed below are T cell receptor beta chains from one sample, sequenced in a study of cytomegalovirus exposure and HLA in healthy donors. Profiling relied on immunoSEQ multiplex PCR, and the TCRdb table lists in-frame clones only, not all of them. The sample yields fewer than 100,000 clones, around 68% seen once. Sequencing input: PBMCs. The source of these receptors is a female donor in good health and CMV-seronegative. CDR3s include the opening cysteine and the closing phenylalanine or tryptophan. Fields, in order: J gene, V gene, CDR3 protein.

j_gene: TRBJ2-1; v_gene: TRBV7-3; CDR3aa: CASSLTGGSSEQFF
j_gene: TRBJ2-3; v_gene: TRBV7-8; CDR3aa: CASSFSSGVTDTQYF
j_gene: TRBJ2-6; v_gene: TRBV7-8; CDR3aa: CASSLVGGRSGANVLTF
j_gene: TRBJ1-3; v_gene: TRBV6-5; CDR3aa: CASSAGGYGNTIYF
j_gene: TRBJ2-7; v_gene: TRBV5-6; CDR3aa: CASSLATGVFYEQYF
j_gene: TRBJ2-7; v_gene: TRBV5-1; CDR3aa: CASSDRDRGPLEQYF
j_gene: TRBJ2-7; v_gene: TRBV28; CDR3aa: CASSTPTGGEQYF
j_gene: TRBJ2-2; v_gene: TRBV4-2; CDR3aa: CASSRQTGENTGELFF
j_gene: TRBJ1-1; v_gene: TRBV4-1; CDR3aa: CASSLAGLDTEAFF
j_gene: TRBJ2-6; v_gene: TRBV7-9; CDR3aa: CASSRGGFSGANVLTF
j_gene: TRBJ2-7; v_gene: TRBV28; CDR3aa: CASSSTGTSVYEQYF
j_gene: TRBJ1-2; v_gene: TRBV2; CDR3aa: CASSAPAGAGVYGYTF
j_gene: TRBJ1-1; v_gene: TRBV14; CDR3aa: CASSRTEGTEAFF
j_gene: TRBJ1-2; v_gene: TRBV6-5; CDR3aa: CASSSPQGTGVYGYTF
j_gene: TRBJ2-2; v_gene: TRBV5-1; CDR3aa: CASSLSLAGAGGELFF
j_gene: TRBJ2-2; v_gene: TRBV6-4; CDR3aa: CASSDSAGGNTGELFF
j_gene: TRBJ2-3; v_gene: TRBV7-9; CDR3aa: CSSSQQRGAETDTQYF
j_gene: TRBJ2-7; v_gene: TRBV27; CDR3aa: CASTEGQGLEQYF
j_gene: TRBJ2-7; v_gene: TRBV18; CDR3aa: CASSPASLAGGPYEQYF
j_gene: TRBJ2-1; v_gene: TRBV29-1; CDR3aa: CSVWAARQFF
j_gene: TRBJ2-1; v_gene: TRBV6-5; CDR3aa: CASSSRHSSYNEQFF
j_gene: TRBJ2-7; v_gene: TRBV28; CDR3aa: CASSLSPSSLAVVTYEQYF